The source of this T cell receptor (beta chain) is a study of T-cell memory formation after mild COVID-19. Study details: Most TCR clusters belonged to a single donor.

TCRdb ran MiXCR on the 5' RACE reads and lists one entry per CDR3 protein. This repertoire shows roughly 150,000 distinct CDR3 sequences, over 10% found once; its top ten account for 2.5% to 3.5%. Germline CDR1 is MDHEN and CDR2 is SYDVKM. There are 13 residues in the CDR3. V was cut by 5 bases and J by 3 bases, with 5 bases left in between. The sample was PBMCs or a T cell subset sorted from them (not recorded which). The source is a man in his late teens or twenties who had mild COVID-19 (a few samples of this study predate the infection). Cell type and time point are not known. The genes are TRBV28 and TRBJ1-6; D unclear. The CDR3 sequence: CASSEGYNSPLHF. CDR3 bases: TGTGCCAGCAGTGAGGGCTATAATTCACCCCTCCACTTT.